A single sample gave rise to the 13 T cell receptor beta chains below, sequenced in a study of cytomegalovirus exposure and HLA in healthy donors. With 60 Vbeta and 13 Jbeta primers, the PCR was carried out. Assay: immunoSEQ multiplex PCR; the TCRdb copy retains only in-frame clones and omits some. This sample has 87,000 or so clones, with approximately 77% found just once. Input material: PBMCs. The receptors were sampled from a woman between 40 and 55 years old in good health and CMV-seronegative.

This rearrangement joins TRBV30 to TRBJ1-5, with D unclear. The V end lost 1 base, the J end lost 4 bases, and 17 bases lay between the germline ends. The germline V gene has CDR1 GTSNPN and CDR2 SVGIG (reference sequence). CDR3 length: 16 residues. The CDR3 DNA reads TGTGCCTGGAGTGGCTGGACTGTTAGACCGAATCAGCCCCAGCATTTT. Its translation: CAWSGWTVRPNQPQHF.

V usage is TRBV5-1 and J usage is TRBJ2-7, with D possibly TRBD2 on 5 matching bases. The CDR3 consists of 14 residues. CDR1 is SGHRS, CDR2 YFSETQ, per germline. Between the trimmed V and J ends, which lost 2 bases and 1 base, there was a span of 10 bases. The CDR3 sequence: CASSLGRTSYEQYF. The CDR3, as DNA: TGCGCCAGCAGCTTAGGACGGACTTCCTACGAGCAGTACTTC.

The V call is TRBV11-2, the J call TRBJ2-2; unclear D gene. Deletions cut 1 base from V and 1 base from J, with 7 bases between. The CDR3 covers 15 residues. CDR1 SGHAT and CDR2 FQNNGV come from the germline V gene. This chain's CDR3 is CASSLAWQNTGELFF. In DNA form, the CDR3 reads TGTGCCAGCAGCTTAGCATGGCAGAACACCGGGGAGCTGTTTTTT.

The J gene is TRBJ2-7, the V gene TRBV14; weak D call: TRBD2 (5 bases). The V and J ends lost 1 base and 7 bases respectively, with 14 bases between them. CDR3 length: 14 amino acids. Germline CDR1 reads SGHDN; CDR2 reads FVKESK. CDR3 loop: CASSQVVGVGEQYF. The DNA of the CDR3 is TGTGCCAGCAGCCAAGTCGTCGGGGTTGGGGAGCAGTACTTC.

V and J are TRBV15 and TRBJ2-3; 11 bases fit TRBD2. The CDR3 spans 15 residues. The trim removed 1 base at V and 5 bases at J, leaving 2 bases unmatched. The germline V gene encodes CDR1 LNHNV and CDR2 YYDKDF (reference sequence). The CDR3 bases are TGTGCCACCAGCAGAGTGGGACTAGCGGTAGATACGCAGTATTTT. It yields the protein CATSRVGLAVDTQYF.

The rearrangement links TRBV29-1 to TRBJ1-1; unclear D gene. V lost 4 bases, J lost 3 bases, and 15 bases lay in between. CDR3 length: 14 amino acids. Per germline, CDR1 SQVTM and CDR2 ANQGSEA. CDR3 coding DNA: TGCAGCGTTGCCCGAGAGGTCCGTCACACTGAAGCTTTCTTT. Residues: CSVAREVRHTEAFF. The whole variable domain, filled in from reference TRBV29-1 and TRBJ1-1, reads SAVISQKPSRDICQRGTSLTIQCQVDSQVTMMFWYRQQPGQSLTLIATANQGSEATYESGFVIDKFPISRPNLTFSTLTVSNMSPEDSSIYLCSVAREVRHTEAFFGQGTRLTVV.

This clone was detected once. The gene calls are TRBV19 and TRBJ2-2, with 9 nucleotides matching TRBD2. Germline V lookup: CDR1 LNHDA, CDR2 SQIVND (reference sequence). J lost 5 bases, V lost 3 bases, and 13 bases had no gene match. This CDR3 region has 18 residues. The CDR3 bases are TGTGCCAGTAGTATTGTGACTAGCGGCCTCACGAGAACCGGGGAGCTGTTTTTT. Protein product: CASSIVTSGLTRTGELFF.

The CDR3 spells CASNTGLSYNEQFF. The CDR3 bases are TGTGCCAGTAACACAGGGTTGTCGTACAATGAGCAGTTCTTC. This chain connects TRBV19 to TRBJ2-1, with D tentatively TRBD1 (6 bases). The CDR3 sequence is 14 residues long. In germline, CDR1 is LNHDA, CDR2 SQIVND (reference sequence). Trimming removed 7 bases at V and 4 bases at J, with 14 bases between.

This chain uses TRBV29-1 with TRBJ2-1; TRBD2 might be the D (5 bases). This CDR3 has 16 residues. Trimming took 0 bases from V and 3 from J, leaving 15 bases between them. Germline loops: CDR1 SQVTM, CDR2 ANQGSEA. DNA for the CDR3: TGCAGCGTTGAAGATACGGGGTTAAAGTTCTACAATGAGCAGTTCTTC. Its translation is CSVEDTGLKFYNEQFF.

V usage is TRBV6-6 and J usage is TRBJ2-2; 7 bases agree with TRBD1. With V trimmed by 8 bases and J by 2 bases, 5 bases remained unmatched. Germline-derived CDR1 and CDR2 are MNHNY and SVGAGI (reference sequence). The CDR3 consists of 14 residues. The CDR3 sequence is CASHTGVNTGELFF. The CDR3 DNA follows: TGTGCCAGCCACACAGGGGTCAACACCGGGGAGCTGTTTTTT.

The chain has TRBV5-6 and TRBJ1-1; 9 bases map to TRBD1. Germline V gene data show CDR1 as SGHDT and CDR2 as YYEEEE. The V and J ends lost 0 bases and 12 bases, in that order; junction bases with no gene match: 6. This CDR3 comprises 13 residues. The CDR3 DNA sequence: TGTGCCAGCAGCTTGGACAGGGGGCATGTTTCTTTCTTT. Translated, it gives CASSLDRGHVSFF.

Here the CDR3 reads CASSEGQGLGSPLHF. In DNA, the CDR3 is TGCGCCAGCAGCGAAGGTCAGGGTCTGGGTTCACCCCTCCACTTT. The rearrangement uses TRBV4-1 and TRBJ1-6; maybe TRBD1 (5 bases). CDR1 and CDR2 (germline): MGHRA, YSYEKL. The CDR3 runs 15 residues. Deletions cut 5 bases from V and 9 bases from J, with 17 bases between.

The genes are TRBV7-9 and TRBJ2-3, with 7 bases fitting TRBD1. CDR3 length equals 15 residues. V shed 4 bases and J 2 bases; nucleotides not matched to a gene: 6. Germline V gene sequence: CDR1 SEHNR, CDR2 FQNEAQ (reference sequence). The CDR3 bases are TGTGCCAGCAGCTCCCGGGACAGTTACACAGATACGCAGTATTTT. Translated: CASSSRDSYTDTQYF.